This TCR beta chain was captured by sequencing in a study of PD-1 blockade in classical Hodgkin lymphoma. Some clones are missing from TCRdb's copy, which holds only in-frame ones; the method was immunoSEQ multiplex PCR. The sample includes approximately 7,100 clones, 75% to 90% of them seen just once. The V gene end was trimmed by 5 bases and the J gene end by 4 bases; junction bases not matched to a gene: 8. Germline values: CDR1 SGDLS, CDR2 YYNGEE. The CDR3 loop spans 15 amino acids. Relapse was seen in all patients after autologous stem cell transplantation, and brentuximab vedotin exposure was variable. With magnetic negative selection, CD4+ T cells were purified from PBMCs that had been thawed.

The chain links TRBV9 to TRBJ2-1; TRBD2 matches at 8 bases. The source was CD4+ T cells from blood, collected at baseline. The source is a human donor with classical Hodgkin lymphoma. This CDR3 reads CASSGRRGVYNEQFF. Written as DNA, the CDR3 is TGTGCCAGCAGTGGGAGGCGGGGGGTTTACAATGAGCAGTTCTTC.